These 31 T cell receptor beta chains share one sample of origin, sequenced in a study of T cells in Graves' hyperthyroidism and ophthalmopathy. TCR beta CDR3 regions were amplified from RNA. The study used the HTBI primer set for a first-round RT-PCR of the TCR CDR3. From the multiplex PCR reads, TCRdb called clonotypes with MiXCR, one entry per CDR3 protein. The sample has roughly 250,000 distinct CDR3 sequences; about 14% are singletons. Material: blood. The receptors originated from a middle-aged woman with Graves' hyperthyroidism that later progressed to Graves' ophthalmopathy.

This clonotype was detected ten times or more. The rearrangement links TRBV19 to TRBJ2-2; D may be TRBD1 (6 bases). V dropped 7 bases and J dropped 4 bases, with 7 bases sitting between them. CDR1 and CDR2 (germline): LNHDA, SQIVND (reference sequence). The CDR3 sequence is 12 residues long. The CDR3 nucleotides read TGTGCCAGTAAAGGGGGCACCGGGGAGCTGTTTTTT. This encodes CASKGGTGELFF.

This clonotype appeared a few times. The J gene is TRBJ2-4, the V gene TRBV6-1, with TRBD1 as a possible D gene (6 bases). Germline V CDR1 and CDR2: MNHNS, SASEGT. This CDR3 comprises 18 residues. V shed 0 bases and J shed 2 bases, with 17 bases lying between them. CDR3 nucleotide sequence: TGTGCCAGCAGTGAAGCTAAAATGGCAGGGGTTTCCAAAAACATTCAGTACTTC. It codes for CASSEAKMAGVSKNIQYF.

Ten or more counts support this clonotype. The rearrangement uses TRBV6-5 and TRBJ2-2, with 12 bases lining up with TRBD2. Germline values: CDR1 MNHEY, CDR2 SVGAGI. This CDR3 comprises 17 residues. V lost 2 bases, J lost 3 bases, and 4 bases stayed unmatched. Here the CDR3 reads CASSYLGLAGHTGELFF. CDR3 bases: TGTGCCAGCAGTTACCTCGGACTAGCGGGGCACACCGGGGAGCTGTTTTTT.

This clonotype showed up many times. The V and J genes are TRBV27 and TRBJ2-1; 11 bases are shared with TRBD2. With 7 bases clipped from V and 4 bases from J, the junction kept 9 bases outside the gene matches. CDR3 length equals 16 residues. Germline V gives CDR1 MNHEY, CDR2 SMNVEV (reference sequence). CDR3 bases: TGTGCCAGCAAAGCATCCGGGACTAGCGGATACAATGAGCAGTTCTTC. Protein: CASKASGTSGYNEQFF.

In this sample, this clonotype turned up many times. The J gene is TRBJ1-1, the V gene TRBV24-1; 7 bases are a match to TRBD1. Germline values: CDR1 KGHDR, CDR2 SFDVKD. With 4 bases clipped from V and 9 bases from J, the junction kept 4 bases outside the gene matches. This CDR3 is built from 12 residues. The chain's CDR3 is CATSDPDRKAFF. The CDR3 DNA follows: TGTGCCACCAGTGACCCGGACAGGAAAGCTTTCTTT.

This clonotype was seen at least ten times. The J gene is TRBJ2-7, the V gene TRBV11-2; 7 nucleotides agree with TRBD2. CDR1 is SGHAT, CDR2 FQNNGV, per germline. The V and J ends lost 1 base and 5 bases, in that order; junction bases with no gene match: 5. The CDR3 covers 14 residues. This CDR3 reads CASSLGTSFHEQYF. In DNA, the CDR3 is TGTGCCAGCAGCTTAGGGACTAGTTTCCACGAGCAGTACTTC.

J is TRBJ2-2 and V is TRBV6-1; TRBD2 aligns across 11 bases. The CDR3 is 17 amino acids. Germline V gives CDR1 MNHNS, CDR2 SASEGT. Trimming took 7 bases from V and 7 from J; bases not matched to a gene: 14. In DNA, the CDR3 is TGTGCCAGCATCGGTGGCGTGCTAGCGGGAGGTTTCGGGGAGCTGTTTTTT. Amino acid sequence: CASIGGVLAGGFGELFF.

This clonotype was found once. The chain is built from TRBV18 and TRBJ1-2, with a weak D call TRBD1 (5 bases). Trimming removed 2 bases at V and 4 bases at J, with 11 bases between. Germline CDR1 KGHSH, CDR2 LQKENI. This CDR3 has 14 amino acids. Written as DNA, the CDR3 is TGTGCCAGCTCACCAACGGGACGGAGCTATGGCTACACCTTC. It yields the protein CASSPTGRSYGYTF.

V is TRBV11-2 and J is TRBJ2-1; 8 bases line up with TRBD2. V was pared by 3 bases and J by 7 bases, with 8 bases of the junction left unmatched. The CDR3 has 15 residues. Germline-derived CDR1 and CDR2 are SGHAT and FQNNGV. CDR3 in amino acids: CASSFQAGVWNEQFF. As DNA, the CDR3 is TGTGCCAGCAGCTTTCAAGCGGGAGTATGGAATGAGCAGTTCTTC. Variable domain in full (rest from reference TRBV11-2 and TRBJ2-1): EAGVAQSPRYKIIEKRQSVAFWCNPISGHATLYWYQQILGQGPKLLIQFQNNGVVDDSQLPKDRFSAERLKGVDSTLKIQPAKLEDSAVYLCASSFQAGVWNEQFFGPGTRLTVL.

This clonotype has ten or more counts. The CDR3 spells CASSWAGKHNEQFF. The CDR3 region has the DNA TGTGCCAGCAGTTGGGCGGGAAAGCACAATGAGCAGTTCTTC. The chain couples TRBV28 to TRBJ2-1, with D perhaps TRBD2 (6 bases). Germline CDR1 is MDHEN and CDR2 is SYDVKM. CDR3 length: 14 amino acids. Trimming stripped 4 bases from V and 5 bases from J, with 12 bases between.

This clonotype showed up many times. The CDR3 bases are TGTGCCAGCAGTCCCCAGGAACTCGCTGGAAACACCATATATTTT. As protein: CASSPQELAGNTIYF. J is TRBJ1-3 and V is TRBV12-3 or TRBV12-4; D gene uncertain. The CDR3 loop spans 15 amino acids. V was clipped by 5 bases and J by 2 bases, with 13 bases between them.

The chain couples TRBV5-1 to TRBJ2-1; 13 bases match TRBD2. CDR3 length: 16 residues. Per the germline V gene, CDR1 is SGHRS and CDR2 is YFSETQ. The J segment lost 7 bases and the V segment lost 4 bases, leaving 8 bases of the junction unmatched. CDR3 nucleotides: TGCGCCAGCAGCACACTACTAGCGGGAGGGTTAAATGAGCAGTTCTTC. Its translation is CASSTLLAGGLNEQFF.

This clonotype was seen many times. This rearrangement joins TRBV6-5 to TRBJ1-3; 7 bases match TRBD1. CDR1 and CDR2 from the germline V gene are MNHEY and SVGAGI. V trimming: 0 bases; J trimming: 1 base; junction bases outside the gene matches: 0. CDR3 size: 15 residues. In DNA, the CDR3 is TGTGCCAGCAGTTACTCGACAGGGTCTGGAAACACCATATATTTT. Translated, it gives CASSYSTGSGNTIYF.

There are a few counts of this clonotype. The chain links TRBV7-9 to TRBJ2-5; 7 nucleotides match TRBD1. J lost 2 bases, V lost 1 base, and 7 bases had no gene match. CDR3 size: 16 residues. CDR1 and CDR2 from the germline V gene are SEHNR and FQNEAQ (reference sequence). For the CDR3, the DNA is TGTGCCAGCAGCTTAGGCCGGGACAGCTCACAAGAGACCCAGTACTTC. Translated: CASSLGRDSSQETQYF.

This clonotype occurred many times. This chain joins TRBV2 and TRBJ2-1, with 7 bases aligning to TRBD1. In germline, CDR1 is SNHLY, CDR2 FYNNEI. CDR3 length equals 15 residues. V was pared by 6 bases and J by 7 bases, with 12 bases of the junction left unmatched. Written as DNA, the CDR3 is TGTGCCAGCAGCAGACAGGGACGCGGCCTTAATGAGCAGTTCTTC. Protein: CASSRQGRGLNEQFF. The variable domain in full, completed from reference TRBV2 and TRBJ2-1, reads EPEVTQTPSHQVTQMGQEVILRCVPISNHLYFYWYRQILGQKVEFLVSFYNNEISEKSEIFDDQFSVERPDGSNFTLKIRSTKLEDSAMYFCASSRQGRGLNEQFFGPGTRLTVL.

This clonotype was detected many times. The chain recombines TRBV3-1 with TRBJ2-1; D gene uncertain. CDR3 length: 12 residues. V lost 1 base and J 9 bases, leaving 7 bases between the germline ends. Germline V lookup: CDR1 LGHDT, CDR2 YNNKEL (reference sequence). CDR3 in amino acids: CASSQGASEQFF. The CDR3 DNA follows: TGTGCCAGCAGCCAAGGGGCTTCTGAGCAGTTCTTC.

This clonotype was counted at least ten times. V is TRBV14 and J is TRBJ2-5; 8 nucleotides align to TRBD1. V was pared by 4 bases and J by 4 bases, with 8 bases of the junction left unmatched. This CDR3 spans 15 amino acids. The germline gives CDR1 SGHDN, CDR2 FVKESK. The CDR3 DNA sequence: TGTGCCAGCAGCCGCCTAGGACAGGGAGGAGAGACCCAGTACTTC. It codes for CASSRLGQGGETQYF.

This clonotype was counted ten times or more. V is TRBV29-1 and J is TRBJ2-1; 7 bases fit TRBD1. There are 11 residues in the CDR3. V shed 7 bases, J shed 5 bases, and the junction held 2 bases outside the gene matches. Per germline, CDR1 SQVTM and CDR2 ANQGSEA. The CDR3 reads CSAGQHNEQFF. The CDR3 region has the DNA TGCAGCGCGGGACAGCACAATGAGCAGTTCTTC.

This clonotype was detected ten times or more. The chain recombines TRBV5-6 with TRBJ2-1; 10 positions agree with TRBD2. The CDR3 contains 19 residues. Germline V gene data show CDR1 as SGHDT and CDR2 as YYEEEE. Trimming took 0 bases from V and 1 from J; bases not matched to a gene: 10. The CDR3 DNA is TGTGCCAGCAGCTTGGGACTAGCGGGCCCCTGGGGGTCCTACAATGAGCAGTTCTTC. This codes for CASSLGLAGPWGSYNEQFF.

The table lists this clonotype with many counts. The J gene is TRBJ2-7, the V gene TRBV6-2 or TRBV6-3; TRBD2 agrees at 12 bases. Per the germline V gene, CDR1 is MNHEY and CDR2 is SVGEGT. V was clipped by 2 bases and J by 3 bases; unmatched bases: 14. The CDR3 covers 19 residues. CDR3 amino acids: CASSYLPSHGLAGYYEQYF. CDR3 DNA: TGTGCCAGCAGTTACCTTCCTTCTCATGGACTAGCGGGATACTACGAGCAGTACTTC.

This clonotype has a count of ten or more. V and J are TRBV27 and TRBJ1-4; maybe TRBD1 (6 bases). The germline V gene has CDR1 MNHEY and CDR2 SMNVEV (reference sequence). There are 15 residues in the CDR3. V lost 6 bases and J lost 3, with 14 bases in between. The CDR3 DNA is TGTGCCAGCAGGCCACAGGGACTCCCTAATGAAAAACTGTTTTTT. It codes for CASRPQGLPNEKLFF.

This clonotype occurred many times. The chain uses TRBV4-1 and TRBJ2-5; no definite D call. Germline CDR1 is MGHRA and CDR2 is YSYEKL. Trimming took 5 bases from V and 1 from J, leaving 8 bases between them. The CDR3 extends over 13 amino acids. As DNA, the CDR3 is TGCGCCAGCAGCGTATTCCGCCAAGAGACCCAGTACTTC. Residues: CASSVFRQETQYF.

This clonotype was observed many times. The chain couples TRBV20-1 to TRBJ2-1; D is ambiguous. The CDR3 runs to 14 residues. The germline V and J ends were trimmed by 0 bases and 2 bases, with 8 bases remaining between them. The germline gives CDR1 DFQATT, CDR2 SNEGSKA (reference sequence). The CDR3 bases are TGCAGTGCTAGAGAGGGCGGCCCCTACAATGAGCAGTTCTTC. Its translation is CSAREGGPYNEQFF.

The table lists this clonotype with many counts. The chain recombines TRBV19 with TRBJ2-1; D is possibly TRBD1 (6 bases). CDR1 and CDR2 from the germline V gene are LNHDA and SQIVND (reference sequence). The V gene lost 5 bases and the J gene lost 6 bases, with 14 bases spanning the gap. There are 14 residues in the CDR3. CDR3 coding DNA: TGTGCCAGTAGTCTTTGGACAGCCAGCAATGAGCAGTTCTTC. Protein sequence: CASSLWTASNEQFF.

This clonotype was seen repeatedly, ten times or more. This rearrangement joins TRBV6-1 to TRBJ2-5; TRBD2 is a possible D gene (5 bases). CDR3 length equals 14 residues. Germline V CDR1 and CDR2: MNHNS, SASEGT. The V end was cut by 8 bases, the J end by 5 bases, with 18 bases between. CDR3 bases: TGTGCCAGCCCTGAATACCCTAGCTTGGAGACCCAGTACTTC. It codes for CASPEYPSLETQYF.

This clonotype was seen at least ten times. The J gene is TRBJ1-2, the V gene TRBV3-1; no reliable D call. The germline gives CDR1 LGHDT, CDR2 YNNKEL (reference sequence). V was pared by 4 bases and J by 8 bases, with 17 bases between. There are 14 residues in the CDR3. CDR3 residues: CASSLPGSSSGYTF. CDR3 in DNA: TGTGCCAGCAGCCTGCCGGGATCGTCAAGCGGCTACACCTTC.

This clonotype occurred many times. V and J are TRBV10-2 and TRBJ2-7; D unclear. The CDR3 runs to 11 residues. V lost 4 bases and J lost 0, with 1 base in between. Per the germline V gene, CDR1 is WSHSY and CDR2 is SAAADI. CDR3 bases: TGCGCCAGCAGTGTCTCCTACGAGCAGTACTTC. It yields the protein CASSVSYEQYF.

This clonotype was seen repeatedly, ten times or more. V is TRBV27 and J is TRBJ1-5; the D is unclear. Germline assignment: CDR1 MNHEY and CDR2 SMNVEV (reference sequence). The CDR3 runs 14 residues. V gave up 3 bases and J gave up 0 bases, with 6 bases separating them. The DNA of the CDR3 is TGTGCCAGCAGTTTGAGTCCTAGCAATCAGCCCCAGCATTTT. Amino acids: CASSLSPSNQPQHF.

This clonotype was detected ten times or more. The CDR3 reads CASSPLGVNTEAFF. For the CDR3, the DNA is TGTGCCAGCTCACCATTGGGAGTAAACACTGAAGCTTTCTTT. The rearrangement joins TRBV18 to TRBJ1-1; no definite D call. The CDR3 consists of 14 residues. V was shortened by 2 bases and J by 2 bases, with 9 bases between the two germline ends. The germline CDR1 and CDR2 sequences are KGHSH and LQKENI.

This clonotype was seen repeatedly, ten times or more. This chain links TRBV20-1 with TRBJ1-5; a possible D gene is TRBD1 (5 bases). The length of the CDR3 is 14 residues. V lost 3 bases, J lost 0 bases, and 9 bases lay in between. Germline values: CDR1 DFQATT, CDR2 SNEGSKA (reference sequence). CDR3 in amino acids: CSARGGISNQPQHF. In DNA, the CDR3 is TGCAGTGCTAGGGGGGGGATTAGCAATCAGCCCCAGCATTTT.

This clonotype was counted many times. J is TRBJ2-2 and V is TRBV5-1; 10 bases map to TRBD2. The CDR3 spans 14 residues. V dropped 4 bases and J dropped 7; count of bases not matched to a gene: 4. The germline V gene has CDR1 SGHRS and CDR2 YFSETQ. CDR3 in DNA: TGCGCCAGCAGCCCGGGACTAGCGATCGGGGAGCTGTTTTTT. It translates to CASSPGLAIGELFF. The full variable domain, completed using reference TRBV5-1 and TRBJ2-2, is KAGVTQTPRYLIKTRGQQVTLSCSPISGHRSVSWYQQTPGQGLQFLFEYFSETQRNKGNFPGRFSGRQFSNSRSEMNVSTLELGDSALYLCASSPGLAIGELFFGEGSRLTVL.